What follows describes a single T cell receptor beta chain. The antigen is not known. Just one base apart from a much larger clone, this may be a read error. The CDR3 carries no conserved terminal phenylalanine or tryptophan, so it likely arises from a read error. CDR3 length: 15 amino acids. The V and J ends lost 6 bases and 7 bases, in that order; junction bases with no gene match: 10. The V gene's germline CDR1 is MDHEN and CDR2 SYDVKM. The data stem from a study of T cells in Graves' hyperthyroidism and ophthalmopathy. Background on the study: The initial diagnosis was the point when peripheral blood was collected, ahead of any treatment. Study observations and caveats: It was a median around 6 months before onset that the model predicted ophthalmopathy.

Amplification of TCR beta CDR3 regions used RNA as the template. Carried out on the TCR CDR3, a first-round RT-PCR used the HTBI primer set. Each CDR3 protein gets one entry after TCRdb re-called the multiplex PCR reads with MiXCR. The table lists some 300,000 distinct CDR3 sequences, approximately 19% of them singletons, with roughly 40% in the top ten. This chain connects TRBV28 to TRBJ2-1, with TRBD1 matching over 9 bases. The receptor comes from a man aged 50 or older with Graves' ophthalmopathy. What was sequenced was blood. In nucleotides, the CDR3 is TGTGCCAGCAGCCCAGCGGGACAGGGTCAGAATGAGCAGTTCTCC. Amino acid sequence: CASSPAGQGQNEQFS.